Presented here are 21 T cell receptor beta chains from one specimen sequenced in a study of blood T cells in healthy people across ages. The authors ran a second PCR of about 6 to 11 cycles using a sample-barcoded 5' primer and a J-beta primer mix. In TCRdb, the 5' RACE reads were re-called with MiXCR into one record per CDR3 protein. Of about 1 million distinct CDR3 sequences detected, under 45% appear once; the ten largest clones hold about 20%. Sequencing input: blood. All receptors come from a woman between 55 and 75 years old in good health.

This clonotype turned up a few times. The chain uses TRBV10-3 and TRBJ2-3, with 9 nucleotides matching TRBD1. Germline CDR1 is ENHRY and CDR2 is SYGVKD. The CDR3 sequence is 13 residues long. V dropped 7 bases and J dropped 4; count of bases not matched to a gene: 3. Written as DNA, the CDR3 is TGTGCCATCACCGGACAGGGGCCAGATACGCAGTATTTT. Amino acid sequence: CAITGQGPDTQYF.

The chain employs TRBV12-3 or TRBV12-4 and TRBJ2-5; 8 nucleotides align to TRBD2. The V gene end was trimmed by 8 bases and the J gene end by 3 bases; junction bases not matched to a gene: 8. This CDR3 region has 14 residues. Here the CDR3 reads CASASSGWKETQYF. CDR3 coding DNA: TGTGCCAGCGCTTCTAGCGGGTGGAAAGAGACCCAGTACTTC.

CDR3 amino acids: CASSARAPRNGYTF. DNA of the CDR3: TGTGCCAGCAGTGCCCGGGCCCCAAGGAATGGCTACACCTTC. The gene calls are TRBV12-3 or TRBV12-4 and TRBJ1-2, with unresolved D. Trimming removed 5 bases at V and 6 bases at J, with 16 bases between. CDR3 length: 14 amino acids.

The chain recombines TRBV12-3 or TRBV12-4 with TRBJ1-2; D gene unclear. The CDR3 has 12 amino acids. Trimming took 2 bases from V and 2 from J, leaving 3 bases between them. CDR3 sequence reads: CASSLTNYGYTF. The DNA for the CDR3 is TGTGCCAGCAGTTTAACCAACTATGGCTACACCTTC.

The J gene is TRBJ2-7, the V gene TRBV20-1; 11 nucleotides align to TRBD2. V was clipped by 0 bases and J by 4 bases; unmatched bases: 14. Looked up from germline, CDR1 is DFQATT and CDR2 is SNEGSKA (reference sequence). This CDR3 spans 18 amino acids. CDR3 sequence: CSARDIGTSGRGGYEQYF. CDR3 DNA: TGCAGTGCTAGAGATATTGGAACTAGCGGGAGAGGGGGGTACGAGCAGTACTTC.

The chain recombines TRBV20-1 with TRBJ2-7; 11 nucleotides align to TRBD2. The CDR3 extends over 18 amino acids. CDR1 is DFQATT and CDR2 is SNEGSKA in the germline V gene (reference sequence). J gave up 2 bases and V 0 bases, and 12 bases lay outside the gene matches. This chain's CDR3 is CSARDPLAGGGGAYEQYF. The DNA of the CDR3 is TGCAGTGCTAGAGATCCCCTAGCGGGAGGAGGGGGGGCCTACGAGCAGTACTTC.

This clonotype has only a few counts. The V call is TRBV5-1, the J call TRBJ2-5; TRBD2 matches at 14 bases. Germline lookup yields CDR1 SGHRS and CDR2 YFSETQ. CDR3 length equals 17 residues. With V trimmed by 0 bases and J by 5 bases, 6 bases remained unmatched. Here the CDR3 DNA reads TGCGCCAGCAGCTTGGAGGGACTAGCGGGAGTTCGGGAGACCCAGTACTTC. Its translation is CASSLEGLAGVRETQYF.

There are a few counts of this clonotype. This chain links TRBV7-2 with TRBJ2-1, with 9 bases aligning to TRBD2. The CDR3 totals 16 residues. V was clipped by 1 base and J by 7 bases; unmatched bases: 8. The germline gives CDR1 SGHTA, CDR2 FQGNSA. In DNA, the CDR3 is TGTGCCAGCAGCTTAGGAGTAGCGGGAGTCGGGAATGAGCAGTTCTTC. It encodes CASSLGVAGVGNEQFF.

The chain recombines TRBV29-1 with TRBJ2-7; no clear D gene. CDR1 SQVTM and CDR2 ANQGSEA come from the germline V gene. V was trimmed by 4 bases and J by 7 bases, leaving 11 bases between them. The CDR3 covers 11 residues. Here the CDR3 reads CSVGGSNEQYF. CDR3 in DNA: TGCAGCGTTGGGGGTTCCAATGAGCAGTACTTC.

This clonotype was found many times. V and J are TRBV7-8 and TRBJ2-3, with 10 bases matching TRBD2. The germline V gene has CDR1 SGHVS and CDR2 FQNEAQ. The CDR3 has 17 amino acids. V lost 1 base and J lost 6; bases outside the gene matches: 10. This chain's CDR3 is CASSLGGVSGRFDTQYF. The CDR3 DNA sequence: TGTGCCAGCAGCTTAGGTGGGGTTAGCGGGAGGTTCGATACGCAGTATTTT.

This sequence joins TRBV12-3 or TRBV12-4 and TRBJ1-2; no clear D gene. Trimming pared 5 bases from V and 8 bases from J, leaving 15 bases between. This CDR3 region has 13 residues. The CDR3 DNA reads TGTGCCAGCAGTCCAGAGGCCACGGGGGGCTACACCTTC. Amino acids: CASSPEATGGYTF.

This chain connects TRBV3-1 to TRBJ2-7, with D unresolved. Germline CDR1 is LGHDT and CDR2 is YNNKEL (reference sequence). The CDR3 is 14 amino acids. V was trimmed by 2 bases and J by 9 bases, leaving 17 bases between them. In nucleotides, the CDR3 is TGTGCCAGCAGCCAACGCAGCCCCTCGGGCGGGCAGTACTTC. Protein product: CASSQRSPSGGQYF.

This clonotype came up a few times. The J gene is TRBJ2-3, the V gene TRBV6-1, with 11 bases fitting TRBD2. This CDR3 is 17 amino acids long. CDR1 MNHNS and CDR2 SASEGT come from the germline V gene. Trimming removed 5 bases from V and 0 bases from J; junction bases left unmatched: 7. The CDR3 reads CASSPTSGALSTDTQYF. CDR3 bases: TGTGCCAGCAGTCCGACTAGCGGGGCTCTTAGCACAGATACGCAGTATTTT.

About this clonotype itself: One junction end does not reproduce the germline sequence, and a read error may be involved. This chain connects TRBV24-1 to TRBJ2-1; possibly TRBD2 for D (5 bases). Looked up from germline, CDR1 is KGHDR and CDR2 is SFDVKD. The CDR3 length is 15 residues. CDR3 sequence: CATCDQDSRYNEQFF. The CDR3 DNA reads TGTGCCACCTGTGACCAGGACTCCCGCTACAATGAGCAGTTCTTC.

The V call is TRBV27, the J call TRBJ2-5; D is undetermined. The ends were cut back, 6 bases at V and 5 bases at J, with 10 bases in the middle. CDR3 size: 12 residues. Looked up from germline, CDR1 is MNHEY and CDR2 is SMNVEV (reference sequence). The CDR3 protein is CASRNPLETQYF. The DNA of the CDR3 is TGTGCCAGCAGGAACCCCCTTGAGACCCAGTACTTC.

This chain uses TRBV11-1 with TRBJ2-3, with D unresolved. CDR3 length equals 14 residues. V lost 7 bases, J lost 6 bases, and 17 bases lay in between. The germline CDR1 and CDR2 sequences are SGHAT and FQDESV (reference sequence). Written as DNA, the CDR3 is TGTGCCAGCACCCCTGGACCGGTACAGGATACGCAGTATTTT. Its protein is CASTPGPVQDTQYF.

This clonotype was counted a few times. The chain links TRBV12-3 or TRBV12-4 to TRBJ2-5, with D hard to call. V dropped 8 bases and J dropped 4 bases, with 14 bases sitting between them. This CDR3 is 13 amino acids long. The DNA of the CDR3 is TGTGCCAGCGGCCAAGGAACTTTAGAGACCCAGTACTTC. It encodes CASGQGTLETQYF.

The chain combines TRBV21-1 with TRBJ2-1; the D call of TRBD1 is as the table states it, not checked on the DNA. TRBV21-1 counts as a pseudogene. This CDR3 is built from 17 residues. As DNA, the CDR3 is TGTGCCAGCAGCAAATCCCCTCTGGGGCGGGCTGGGAATGAGCAGTTCTTC. Translating it yields CASSKSPLGRAGNEQFF.

This rearrangement joins TRBV5-1 to TRBJ2-1; a weak D match, TRBD2 (5 bases). V was pared by 4 bases and J by 5 bases, with 19 bases between. This CDR3 region has 16 residues. Germline V gene lookup returns CDR1 SGHRS and CDR2 YFSETQ. The chain's CDR3 is CASSPTQVGVDNEQFF. In DNA, the CDR3 is TGCGCCAGCAGCCCGACCCAGGTCGGGGTTGACAATGAGCAGTTCTTC.

This clonotype has a handful of counts. The CDR3, as DNA: TGTGCCAGTAACCAGGACAGGGGACGGCGTTCACCCCTCCACTTT. Protein: CASNQDRGRRSPLHF. The chain links TRBV2 to TRBJ1-6; 9 positions match TRBD1. Trimming at V came to 9 bases and at J to 9 bases, leaving 12 bases not matched to a gene. The CDR3 spans 15 residues. Germline assignment: CDR1 SNHLY and CDR2 FYNNEI.

A few counts support this clonotype. The genes are TRBV7-2 and TRBJ2-7; TRBD2 is a possible D gene (7 bases). This CDR3 region has 19 residues. Germline lookup yields CDR1 SGHTA and CDR2 FQGNSA. V lost 1 base, J lost 1 base, and 23 bases lay in between. The CDR3 bases are TGTGCCAGCAGCTTAGAAGGCTACGGGGGCGCGGGAGAGTCCTACGAGCAGTACTTC. Protein: CASSLEGYGGAGESYEQYF.